The 24 T cell receptor beta chains given below trace back to one sample, sequenced in a study of T cell responses to AZD1222 COVID-19 vaccine. Clones were sequenced by immunoSEQ multiplex PCR, and TCRdb holds only the in-frame ones, with some missing. The table shows 80,000 to 90,000 clones, with around 91% occurring only once. This specimen consisted of peripheral blood, obtained on day 0 of MenACWY control vaccination. The source is an adult in good health.

This chain links TRBV27 with TRBJ2-7; unclear D gene. Germline CDR1 MNHEY, CDR2 SMNVEV (reference sequence). Deletions cut 2 bases from V and 2 bases from J, with 7 bases between. The CDR3 covers 13 residues. The CDR3 DNA reads TGTGCCAGCAGTTTAGCCGGCACCTACGAGCAGTACTTC. Translation gives CASSLAGTYEQYF.

The V call is TRBV9, the J call TRBJ1-5, with a tentative D call TRBD1 (6 bases). The germline gives CDR1 SGDLS, CDR2 YYNGEE. With 3 bases removed from V and 9 bases from J, the gap between germline ends came to 10 bases. CDR3 length: 12 residues. CDR3 in amino acids: CASSGTEGPQHF. In DNA, the CDR3 is TGTGCCAGCAGCGGGACAGAGGGGCCCCAGCATTTT.

This chain links TRBV5-1 with TRBJ1-5, with TRBD1 identical over 9 bases. Looked up from germline, CDR1 is SGHRS and CDR2 is YFSETQ. Germline trimming cut 4 bases from V and 0 bases from J; bases unmatched to any gene: 8. The CDR3 runs 17 residues. DNA for the CDR3: TGCGCCAGCAGCCCGTTCCCGGGACAGGGTAGCAATCAGCCCCAGCATTTT. Translated: CASSPFPGQGSNQPQHF.

CDR3 loop: CASSLTPPWTVGGGYTF. The CDR3 DNA reads TGTGCCAGCAGTTTAACCCCTCCCTGGACGGTCGGCGGTGGCTACACCTTC. The chain is built from TRBV27 and TRBJ1-2; no clear D. The CDR3 is 17 residues long. Trimming left V 2 bases short and J 7 bases short, with 23 bases between. Germline loops: CDR1 MNHEY, CDR2 SMNVEV (reference sequence).

As concerns this clone: A far larger clone is only one base removed, so a read error is likely. V usage is TRBV11-3 and J usage is TRBJ2-2; TRBD1 matches at 9 bases. The V gene end was trimmed by 5 bases and the J gene end by 4 bases; junction bases not matched to a gene: 5. CDR3 length equals 15 residues. In germline, CDR1 is SGHNT, CDR2 YENEEA. In nucleotides, the CDR3 is TGTGCCAGCAGCCCGGGACAGGGTGGCACCGGGGAGCTGTTTTTT. Encoded protein: CASSPGQGGTGELFF.

The chain carries TRBV7-2 and TRBJ2-3, with D possibly being TRBD1 (5 bases). The CDR3 length is 12 residues. With 5 bases removed from V and 6 bases from J, the gap between germline ends came to 9 bases. Germline CDR1 SGHTA, CDR2 FQGNSA. The CDR3 region has the DNA TGTGCCAGCAGCCGGGCAGGGGATACGCAGTATTTT. This gives the protein CASSRAGDTQYF.

This clone appeared once. This rearrangement joins TRBV6-2 or TRBV6-3 to TRBJ1-2; D is ambiguous. Germline lookup yields CDR1 MNHEY and CDR2 SVGEGT. Trimming shortened V by 5 bases and J by 2 bases, and 6 bases separated the two germline ends. This CDR3 region has 12 residues. CDR3 coding DNA: TGTGCCAGCAGTCACAGCAACTATGGCTACACCTTC. As protein: CASSHSNYGYTF.

This chain's CDR3 is CATEGRRSGANVLTF. DNA for the CDR3: TGTGCCACCGAAGGACGGAGATCTGGGGCCAACGTCCTGACTTTC. This chain joins TRBV3-1 (or the pseudogene TRBV3-2) and TRBJ2-6; D not resolved. Per the germline V gene, CDR1 is LGHDT and CDR2 is YNNKEL (reference sequence). V was cut by 10 bases and J by 1 base, with 14 bases left in between. This CDR3 comprises 15 residues.

The genes are TRBV27 and TRBJ2-2; D unresolved. Germline-derived CDR1 and CDR2 are MNHEY and SMNVEV (reference sequence). V was clipped by 2 bases and J by 1 base, with 5 bases between them. The CDR3 is 14 residues long. Written as DNA, the CDR3 is TGTGCCAGCAGTTTAGGCATGAACACCGGGGAGCTGTTTTTT. Its protein product is CASSLGMNTGELFF.

V and J are TRBV7-3 and TRBJ1-6; tentative D call: TRBD1 (6 bases). Deletions cut 6 bases from V and 0 bases from J, with 18 bases between. The CDR3 consists of 18 residues. The V gene's germline CDR1 is SGHTA and CDR2 FQGTGA. In DNA form, the CDR3 reads TGTGCCAGCAGAACGACAGGAACAATTAGCTCCTATAATTCACCCCTCCACTTT. Encoded protein: CASRTTGTISSYNSPLHF.

The chain is built from TRBV6-5 and TRBJ1-3, with 7 nucleotides matching TRBD1. J was trimmed by 8 bases and V by 11 bases; bases with no gene match: 12. The CDR3 runs 13 residues. The germline V gene encodes CDR1 MNHEY and CDR2 SVGAGI. As DNA, the CDR3 is TGTGCCGGGACAGACCGACTGGGACACACCATATATTTT. Protein: CAGTDRLGHTIYF.

The J gene is TRBJ2-7, the V gene TRBV6-5; 8 nucleotides agree with TRBD1. The length of the CDR3 is 14 residues. V dropped 10 bases and J dropped 2; count of bases not matched to a gene: 10. From germline, CDR1 is MNHEY and CDR2 SVGAGI. Written as DNA, the CDR3 is TGTGCCACCAGGGGGGACAGGAGACCCTACGAGCAGTACTTC. Translating gives CATRGDRRPYEQYF.

The chain carries TRBV7-8 and TRBJ2-7; D is unresolved. Between the trimmed V and J ends, which lost 2 bases and 2 bases, there was a span of 7 bases. The CDR3 covers 13 residues. The germline V gene has CDR1 SGHVS and CDR2 FQNEAQ. DNA for the CDR3: TGTGCCAGCAGCTTACCAGCTACCTACGAGCAGTACTTC. The encoded protein is CASSLPATYEQYF.

The gene calls are TRBV7-2 and TRBJ2-2, with 9 bases lining up with TRBD1. Trimming removed 5 bases from V and 5 bases from J; junction bases left unmatched: 6. The CDR3 totals 15 residues. CDR1 and CDR2 from the germline V gene are SGHTA and FQGNSA. CDR3 in DNA: TGTGCCAGCAGCCCGACAGGGGGGGGTACCGGGGAGCTGTTTTTT. It specifies CASSPTGGGTGELFF.

V usage is TRBV7-8 and J usage is TRBJ2-2; 11 bases fit TRBD2. Germline V gene sequence: CDR1 SGHVS, CDR2 FQNEAQ. V lost 2 bases and J lost 0; bases outside the gene matches: 5. The CDR3 length is 18 residues. CDR3 nucleotides: TGTGCCAGCAGCTTAAACCTAGCGGGGGGAGCGAACACCGGGGAGCTGTTTTTT. It translates to CASSLNLAGGANTGELFF.

The rearrangement links TRBV5-1 to TRBJ1-3; no definite D call. V lost 5 bases and J lost 4, with 13 bases in between. Germline CDR1 reads SGHRS; CDR2 reads YFSETQ. This CDR3 is built from 14 residues. CDR3 sequence: CASRVDQRGNTIYF. The CDR3 DNA reads TGCGCCAGCAGGGTAGACCAGCGGGGAAACACCATATATTTT.

The chain employs TRBV5-1 and TRBJ1-5; D possibly corresponds to TRBD1 (6 bases). The V end was cut by 0 bases, the J end by 4 bases, with 11 bases between. The CDR3 runs to 15 residues. Germline CDR1 SGHRS, CDR2 YFSETQ. CDR3 nucleotide sequence: TGCGCCAGCAGCTTGGGCGGGGGGCTTAATCAGCCCCAGCATTTT. This encodes CASSLGGGLNQPQHF.

The chain uses TRBV6-5 and TRBJ1-4; D is unclear. The V gene lost 7 bases and the J gene lost 2 bases, with 8 bases spanning the gap. The CDR3 totals 13 residues. Germline CDR1 reads MNHEY; CDR2 reads SVGAGI. Here the CDR3 DNA reads TGTGCCAGCAAGGAGAGGACTAATGAAAAACTGTTTTTT. This encodes CASKERTNEKLFF.

J is TRBJ2-7 and V is TRBV15, with TRBD2 matching over 11 bases. The CDR3 is 14 amino acids. In germline, CDR1 is LNHNV, CDR2 YYDKDF (reference sequence). Trimming cost V 5 bases and J 3 bases; bases outside gene matches: 3. CDR3 nucleotides: TGTGCCACCAGCGGGGGACTAGCGGACTACGAGCAGTACTTC. This translates into CATSGGLADYEQYF.

The chain carries TRBV7-8 and TRBJ1-1; D remains ambiguous. CDR3 length: 13 residues. Germline V gene lookup returns CDR1 SGHVS and CDR2 FQNEAQ. The V end was cut by 3 bases, the J end by 4 bases, with 9 bases between. The CDR3 sequence: CASSFAGPTEAFF. CDR3 in DNA: TGTGCCAGCAGCTTCGCAGGACCCACTGAAGCTTTCTTT.

This sequence joins TRBV6-5 and TRBJ2-7; D possibly corresponds to TRBD1 (5 bases). Trimming removed 2 bases at V and 3 bases at J, with 14 bases between. CDR3 size: 15 residues. The germline V gene encodes CDR1 MNHEY and CDR2 SVGAGI. The CDR3 nucleotides are TGTGCCAGCAGTTACGAACCAAGCAGGGTCTACGAGCAGTACTTC. It specifies CASSYEPSRVYEQYF.

The chain uses TRBV5-1 and TRBJ2-1; unclear D gene. Between the trimmed V and J ends, which lost 0 bases and 7 bases, there was a span of 14 bases. This CDR3 has 15 amino acids. Germline CDR1 is SGHRS and CDR2 is YFSETQ. The CDR3 sequence: CASSLGPPPQNEQFF. In DNA form, the CDR3 reads TGCGCCAGCAGCTTGGGCCCCCCTCCCCAGAATGAGCAGTTCTTC.

V is TRBV18 and J is TRBJ1-2, with D possibly being TRBD1 (5 bases). The CDR3 spans 11 residues. V was cut by 2 bases and J by 8 bases, with 6 bases left in between. Germline CDR1 is KGHSH and CDR2 is LQKENI. CDR3 in amino acids: CASSPDSGYTF. DNA for the CDR3: TGTGCCAGCTCACCAGACAGCGGCTACACCTTC.

The chain links TRBV5-6 to TRBJ1-1; 9 bases match TRBD1. Germline assignment: CDR1 SGHDT and CDR2 YYEEEE. CDR3 length equals 14 residues. V lost 2 bases to trimming and J lost 5 bases; unmatched junction nucleotides: 4. CDR3 region: CASSLQGAGTEAFF. In nucleotides, the CDR3 is TGTGCCAGCAGCTTACAGGGGGCTGGTACTGAAGCTTTCTTT.